This TCR beta chain was obtained from a study of T cell responses to AZD1222 COVID-19 vaccine. Study background: Whether given at about 4 or about 12 weeks, second doses were pooled.

This CDR3 is built from 11 residues. With 6 bases removed from V and 5 bases from J, the gap between germline ends came to 9 bases. Germline lookup yields CDR1 DFQATT and CDR2 SNEGSKA (reference sequence). Some clones are missing from TCRdb's copy, which holds only in-frame ones; the method was immunoSEQ multiplex PCR. The profile shows around 160,000 clones, 90% to 95% of them singletons. General study findings and limits: Nearly half of spike-specific TCRs reportedly target unmutated variant regions. Females made up more of the donors, who were largely white British, and clonal diversity may have come out too low. Following two doses of AZD1222, Spike-specific TCR breadth and depth rose.

Notes on this clone: Its antigen remains unknown.

Sequences were derived from peripheral blood, sampled on day 0 of AZD1222 vaccination. The clonotype originates from an adult in good health. The chain is built from TRBV20-1 and TRBJ2-3; D remains unclear. CDR3 DNA: TGCAGTGCGCTAACCCGAGATACGCAGTATTTT. Protein product: CSALTRDTQYF.